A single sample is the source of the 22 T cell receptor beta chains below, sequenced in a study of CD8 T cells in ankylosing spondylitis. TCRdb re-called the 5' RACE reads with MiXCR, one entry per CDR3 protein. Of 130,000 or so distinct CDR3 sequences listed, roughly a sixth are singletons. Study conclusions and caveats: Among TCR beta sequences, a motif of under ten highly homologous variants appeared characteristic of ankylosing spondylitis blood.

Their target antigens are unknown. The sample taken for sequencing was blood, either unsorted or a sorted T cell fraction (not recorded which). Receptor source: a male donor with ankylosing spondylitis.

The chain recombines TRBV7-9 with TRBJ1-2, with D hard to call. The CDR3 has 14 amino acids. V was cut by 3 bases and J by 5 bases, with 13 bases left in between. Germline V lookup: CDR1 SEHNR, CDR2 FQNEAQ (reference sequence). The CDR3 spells CASSFPGQAYGYTF. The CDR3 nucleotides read TGTGCCAGCAGCTTCCCCGGGCAGGCTTATGGCTACACCTTC.

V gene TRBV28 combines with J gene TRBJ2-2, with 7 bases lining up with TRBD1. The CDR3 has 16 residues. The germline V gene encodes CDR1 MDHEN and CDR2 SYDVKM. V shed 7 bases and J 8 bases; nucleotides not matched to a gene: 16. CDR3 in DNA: TGTGCCAGCAAACTCCTTAGGGGGCAATCTACGGGGGAGCTGTTTTTT. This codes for CASKLLRGQSTGELFF.

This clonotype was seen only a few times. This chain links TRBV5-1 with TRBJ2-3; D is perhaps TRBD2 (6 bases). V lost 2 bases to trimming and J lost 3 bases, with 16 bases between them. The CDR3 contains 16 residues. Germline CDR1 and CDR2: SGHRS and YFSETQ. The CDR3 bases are TGCGCCAGCAGCTTCAGGCACCCGGGAGATACAGATACGCAGTATTTT. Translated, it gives CASSFRHPGDTDTQYF.

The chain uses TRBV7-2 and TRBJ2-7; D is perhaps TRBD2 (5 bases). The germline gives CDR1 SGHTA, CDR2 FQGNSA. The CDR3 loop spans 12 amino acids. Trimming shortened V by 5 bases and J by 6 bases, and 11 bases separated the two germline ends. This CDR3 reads CASSTTGIEQYF. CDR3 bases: TGTGCCAGCAGCACGACGGGGATCGAGCAGTACTTC.

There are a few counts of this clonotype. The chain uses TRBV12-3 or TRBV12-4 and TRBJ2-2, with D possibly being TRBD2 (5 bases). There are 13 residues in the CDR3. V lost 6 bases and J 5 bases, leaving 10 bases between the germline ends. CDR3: CASSGKGTGELFF. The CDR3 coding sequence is TGTGCCAGCAGCGGGAAGGGAACCGGGGAGCTGTTTTTT.

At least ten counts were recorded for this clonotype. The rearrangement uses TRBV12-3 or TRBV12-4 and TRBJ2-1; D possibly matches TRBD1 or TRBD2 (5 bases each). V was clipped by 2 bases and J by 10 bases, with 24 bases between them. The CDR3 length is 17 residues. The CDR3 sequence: CASSLPPGPTLHGEQFF. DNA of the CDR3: TGTGCCAGCAGTTTACCTCCGGGACCGACCCTACACGGGGAGCAGTTCTTC.

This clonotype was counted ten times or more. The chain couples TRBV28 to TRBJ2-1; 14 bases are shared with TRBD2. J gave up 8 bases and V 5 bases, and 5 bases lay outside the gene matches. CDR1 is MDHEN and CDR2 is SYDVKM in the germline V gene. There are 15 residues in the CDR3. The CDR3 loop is CASSTPGLAGDEQFF. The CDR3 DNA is TGTGCCAGCAGTACCCCGGGACTAGCGGGAGATGAGCAGTTCTTC.

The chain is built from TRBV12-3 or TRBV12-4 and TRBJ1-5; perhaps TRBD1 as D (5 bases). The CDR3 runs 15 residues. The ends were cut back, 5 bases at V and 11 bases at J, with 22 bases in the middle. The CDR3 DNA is TGTGCCAGCAGTCGTCGGGGACCGACAAGTACGTCCCAGCATTTT. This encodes CASSRRGPTSTSQHF.

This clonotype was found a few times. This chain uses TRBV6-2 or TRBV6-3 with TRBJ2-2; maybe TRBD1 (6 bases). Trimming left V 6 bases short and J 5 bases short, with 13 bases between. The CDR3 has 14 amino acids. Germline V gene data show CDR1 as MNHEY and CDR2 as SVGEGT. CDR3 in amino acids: CASSPGTKTGELFF. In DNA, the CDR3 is TGTGCCAGCAGCCCCGGGACAAAGACCGGGGAGCTGTTTTTT.

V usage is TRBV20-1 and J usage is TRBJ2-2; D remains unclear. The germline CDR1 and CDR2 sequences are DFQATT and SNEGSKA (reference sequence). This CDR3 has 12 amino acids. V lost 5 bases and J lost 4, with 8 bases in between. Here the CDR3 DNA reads TGCAGTGCTGAAAGGGTCACCGGGGAGCTGTTTTTT. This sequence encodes CSAERVTGELFF.

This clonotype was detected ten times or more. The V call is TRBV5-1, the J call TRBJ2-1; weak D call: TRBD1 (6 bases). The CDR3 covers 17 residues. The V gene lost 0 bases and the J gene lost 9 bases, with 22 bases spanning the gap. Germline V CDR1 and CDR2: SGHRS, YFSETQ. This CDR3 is CASSLAGRSGDESEQFF. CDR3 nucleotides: TGCGCCAGCAGCTTGGCTGGAAGGTCAGGGGATGAAAGTGAGCAGTTCTTC.

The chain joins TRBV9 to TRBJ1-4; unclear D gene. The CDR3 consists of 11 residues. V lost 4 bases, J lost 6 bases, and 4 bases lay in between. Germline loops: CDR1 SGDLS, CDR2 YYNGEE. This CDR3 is CASSRDEKLFF. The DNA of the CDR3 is TGTGCCAGCAGCAGGGATGAAAAACTGTTTTTT.

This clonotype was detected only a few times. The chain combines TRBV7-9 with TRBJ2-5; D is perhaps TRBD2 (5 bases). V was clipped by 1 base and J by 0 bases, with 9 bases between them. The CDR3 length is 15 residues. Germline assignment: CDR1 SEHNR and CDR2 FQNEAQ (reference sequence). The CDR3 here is CASSLGSGYQETQYF. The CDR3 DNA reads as TGTGCCAGCAGCTTAGGATCGGGGTACCAAGAGACCCAGTACTTC.

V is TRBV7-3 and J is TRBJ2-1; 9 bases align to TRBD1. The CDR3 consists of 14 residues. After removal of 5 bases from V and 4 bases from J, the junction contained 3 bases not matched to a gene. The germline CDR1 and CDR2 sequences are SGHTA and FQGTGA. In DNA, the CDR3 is TGTGCCAGCAGCGCCGACAGGGGGTACAATGAGCAGTTCTTC. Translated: CASSADRGYNEQFF.

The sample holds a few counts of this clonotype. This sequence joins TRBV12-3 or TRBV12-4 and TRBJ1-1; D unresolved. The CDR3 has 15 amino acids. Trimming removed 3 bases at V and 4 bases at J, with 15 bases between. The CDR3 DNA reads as TGTGCCAGCAGTTTTTATCGGGGAGAGATCACTGAAGCTTTCTTT. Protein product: CASSFYRGEITEAFF.

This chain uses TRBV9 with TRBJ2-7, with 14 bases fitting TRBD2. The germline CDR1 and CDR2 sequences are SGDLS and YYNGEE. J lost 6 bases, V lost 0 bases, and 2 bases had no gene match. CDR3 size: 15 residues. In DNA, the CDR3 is TGTGCCAGCAGCGTAGGACTAGCGGGAGGGATCGAGCAGTACTTC. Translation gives CASSVGLAGGIEQYF.

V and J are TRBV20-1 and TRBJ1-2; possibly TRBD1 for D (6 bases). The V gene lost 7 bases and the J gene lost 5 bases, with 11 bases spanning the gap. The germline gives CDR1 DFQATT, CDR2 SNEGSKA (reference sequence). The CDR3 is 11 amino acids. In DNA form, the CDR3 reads TGCAGTGTTAGGGACAATTATGGCTACACCTTC. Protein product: CSVRDNYGYTF.

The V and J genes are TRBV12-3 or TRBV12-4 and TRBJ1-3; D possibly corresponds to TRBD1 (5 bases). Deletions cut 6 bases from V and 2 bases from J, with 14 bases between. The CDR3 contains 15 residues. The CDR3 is CASSVVGGTGNTIYF. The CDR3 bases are TGTGCCAGCAGCGTAGTCGGGGGTACTGGAAACACCATATATTTT.

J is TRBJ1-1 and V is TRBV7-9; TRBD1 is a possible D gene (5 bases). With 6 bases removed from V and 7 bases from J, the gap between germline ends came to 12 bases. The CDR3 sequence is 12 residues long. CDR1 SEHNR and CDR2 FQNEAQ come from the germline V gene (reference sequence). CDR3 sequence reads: CASSPGGSEAFF. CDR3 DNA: TGTGCCAGCAGTCCCGGGGGAAGTGAAGCTTTCTTT.

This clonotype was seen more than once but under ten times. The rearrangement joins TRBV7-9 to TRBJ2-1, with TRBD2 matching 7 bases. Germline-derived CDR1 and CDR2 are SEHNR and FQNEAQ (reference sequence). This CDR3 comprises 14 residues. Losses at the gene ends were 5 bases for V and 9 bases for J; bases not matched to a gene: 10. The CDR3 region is CASSTPGLTIEQFF. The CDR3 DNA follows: TGTGCCAGCAGCACACCGGGACTAACAATTGAGCAGTTCTTC.

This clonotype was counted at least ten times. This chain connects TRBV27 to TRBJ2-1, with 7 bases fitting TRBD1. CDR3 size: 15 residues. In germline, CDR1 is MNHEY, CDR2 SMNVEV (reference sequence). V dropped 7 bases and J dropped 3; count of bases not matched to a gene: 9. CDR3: CASIQRNRGYNEQFF. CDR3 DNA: TGTGCCAGCATCCAGCGGAACAGGGGCTACAATGAGCAGTTCTTC.

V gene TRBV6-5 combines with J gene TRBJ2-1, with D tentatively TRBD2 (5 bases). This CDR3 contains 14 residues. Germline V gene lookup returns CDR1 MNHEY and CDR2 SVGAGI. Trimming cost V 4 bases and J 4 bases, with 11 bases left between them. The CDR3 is CASSLREAYNEQFF. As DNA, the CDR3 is TGTGCCAGCAGTTTACGGGAAGCGTACAATGAGCAGTTCTTC.